The rows below give T cell receptor beta chains drawn from one sample of a study of identical twins. TCRdb used MiXCR to reprocess the 5' RACE reads, holding one entry per CDR3 protein. The table records a few hundred thousand distinct CDR3 sequences, roughly 8.6% of them present only once. This sample also appeared in a second study, on yellow fever vaccine responses in identical twins.

The specimen was CD8+ T cells sorted from blood. Receptor source: a young woman in good health. Each CDR3 is given with its conserved first and last residue. A D gene is named only where the DNA matches it firmly.

TRBV29-1,TRBJ2-7,.,CSVFAGDDNFYEQYF
TRBV4-2,TRBJ1-5,.,CASSQESRGAQHF
TRBV27,TRBJ2-1,TRBD2,CASSLTGGPEQFF
TRBV7-8,TRBJ1-1,.,CASSLGTALNTEAFF
TRBV7-8,TRBJ2-1,TRBD1,CASSPVDRENNEQFF
TRBV18,TRBJ1-1,.,CASSPPTETMNTEAFF
TRBV29-1,TRBJ2-7,.,CSALGGGVYEQYF
TRBV4-3,TRBJ2-7,TRBD2,CASSATLTSGSSYEQYF
TRBV19,TRBJ2-7,.,CASSGPGVNEQYF
TRBV6-2/TRBV6-3,TRBJ1-2,.,CASSYAEANYGYTF
TRBV15,TRBJ1-1,.,CATCSLPGVESGSEAFF
TRBV4-3,TRBJ2-7,TRBD1,CASSPGTGSAYEQYF
TRBV20-1,TRBJ2-1,.,CSADEPYSYNEQFF
TRBV4-3,TRBJ1-2,.,CASSQDRGILPYGYTF
TRBV27,TRBJ1-1,.,CASSLPPRAGKTEAFF
TRBV9,TRBJ2-1,TRBD2,CASSVGAGLVESYNEQFF
TRBV28,TRBJ1-4,TRBD1,CASSFPGQGREKLFF
TRBV7-3,TRBJ2-7,TRBD1,CASSLRTGYEQYF
TRBV7-8,TRBJ2-7,TRBD2,CASSQTSGMYGEQYF
TRBV6-1,TRBJ2-7,.,CAGFWAPPNYEQYF
TRBV4-3,TRBJ2-7,TRBD2,CASSQGGGIGHEQYF